This T cell receptor (beta chain) was documented in a study of blood T cell repertoires in COVID-19. Study summary: Donors in the United States, Italy and Spain gave samples during acute or convalescent COVID-19. T cells, B-cell-depleted T cells, or PBMCs provided the cDNA or gDNA that served as material.

Seattle cases were enrolled at active infection and followed longitudinally. Method: immunoSEQ multiplex PCR; TCRdb's copy keeps in-frame clones and lacks some. Found here are under 450,000 clones, about 88% of them singletons; the top ten hold under 8.5%. This receptor was identified in a woman aged 55 to 70 with COVID-19, enrolled during active disease. The sequenced sample consisted of peripheral blood.

The CDR3: CASSLNRISYEQYF. DNA for the CDR3: TGTGCCAGCAGCTTAAACAGGATCTCCTACGAGCAGTACTTC. The V and J genes are TRBV6-5 and TRBJ2-7; D may be TRBD1 (5 bases). The germline gives CDR1 MNHEY, CDR2 SVGAGI. V lost 6 bases and J lost 0, with 12 bases in between. This CDR3 comprises 14 residues.